These 7 T cell receptor beta chains were sequenced from one sample in a study of T cell repertoires in cytomegalovirus infection. TCRdb re-called the reads with MiXCR, one entry per CDR3 protein. The data hold fewer than 550,000 distinct CDR3 sequences, with about 26% observed a single time. The sample consisted of PBMCs. All receptors derive from a human donor in good health (CMV status not recorded). Some clones in this sample may be carry-over from other donors' samples.

At least ten counts were recorded for this clonotype. The rearrangement uses TRBV28 and TRBJ2-7; D gene ambiguous. In germline, CDR1 is MDHEN, CDR2 SYDVKM. Trimming pared 3 bases from V and 4 bases from J, leaving 7 bases between. The CDR3 totals 12 residues. The CDR3, as DNA: TGTGCCAGCAGTTTGCTGGAGTACGAGCAGTACTTC. Encoded protein: CASSLLEYEQYF.

The rearrangement uses TRBV12-3 or TRBV12-4 and TRBJ2-3; a possible D gene is TRBD2 (6 bases). The CDR3 covers 16 residues. The V gene lost 6 bases and the J gene lost 0 bases, with 16 bases spanning the gap. CDR3 sequence reads: CASRPRGGTSTDTQYF. CDR3 nucleotide sequence: TGTGCCAGCAGACCACGGGGCGGGACTAGCACAGATACGCAGTATTTT.

This clonotype was observed once. This chain connects TRBV20-1 to TRBJ2-7; the D is unclear. Trimming took 3 bases from V and 0 from J, leaving 12 bases between them. Germline values: CDR1 DFQATT, CDR2 SNEGSKA (reference sequence). The CDR3 length is 14 residues. For the CDR3, the DNA is TGCAGTGCTAGTAGGAGTTTCATCTCCTACGAGCAGTACTTC. Protein sequence: CSASRSFISYEQYF.

This clonotype was detected a few times. The rearrangement joins TRBV28 to TRBJ2-7; D is unresolved. Germline CDR1 and CDR2: MDHEN and SYDVKM. The CDR3 contains 17 residues. The V and J ends lost 6 bases and 2 bases respectively, with 23 bases between them. In DNA form, the CDR3 reads TGTGCCAGCAGCCCCGGTGGTTTGGCTCCTGTGACCTACGAGCAGTACGTC. It yields the protein CASSPGGLAPVTYEQYV.

This rearrangement joins TRBV10-3 to TRBJ1-6; 9 bases line up with TRBD1. Germline-derived CDR1 and CDR2 are ENHRY and SYGVKD. This CDR3 is built from 17 residues. Trimming cost V 0 bases and J 7 bases; bases outside gene matches: 7. CDR3 in amino acids: CAISESTGGSKNSPLHF. The CDR3 nucleotides are TGTGCCATCAGTGAGTCGACAGGGGGATCTAAGAATTCACCCCTCCACTTT.

This clonotype was seen many times. The V gene is TRBV7-2, the J gene TRBJ2-3; a possible D gene is TRBD1 (5 bases). Trimming left V 1 base short and J 6 bases short, with 14 bases between. Germline CDR1 SGHTA, CDR2 FQGNSA. The CDR3 loop spans 15 amino acids. The DNA of the CDR3 is TGTGCCAGCAGCTTAGTTACAGGTCTTTTGGATACGCAGTATTTT. Its protein product is CASSLVTGLLDTQYF.

This clonotype was counted ten times or more. The chain employs TRBV7-6 and TRBJ1-2; a possible D gene is TRBD1 (6 bases). The CDR3 is made up of 14 amino acids. The V end was cut by 5 bases, the J end by 2 bases, with 12 bases between. The germline gives CDR1 SGHVS, CDR2 FNYEAQ. CDR3 protein: CASSPTGINYGYTF. The CDR3 coding sequence is TGTGCCAGCAGCCCAACAGGGATCAACTATGGCTACACCTTC.